The sequence of this T cell receptor (beta chain) was determined in a study of control samples from healthy donors and cancer patients. The repertoire was sequenced with immunoSEQ multiplex PCR; TCRdb's copy has only in-frame clones and lacks some. This sample has about 120,000 clones, with roughly 91% found just once. The CDR3 is 13 amino acids. V gave up 9 bases and J gave up 10 bases; unmatched junction bases: 7. Germline V gives CDR1 KGHDR, CDR2 SFDVKD. This sequence was found in a man in his forties or fifties in good health. The chain links TRBV24-1 to TRBJ2-1, with 11 bases fitting TRBD1. The sequencing sample was made of blood. CDR3 DNA: TGTGCCACCGAACGGACAGGGGGCTTAGAGCAGTTCTTC. Encoded protein: CATERTGGLEQFF.